One sample yielded the 3 T cell receptor beta chains listed below, sequenced in a study of beta chain features in type 1 diabetes. Expressed TCRB transcripts were sequenced because the isolated RNA had all been reverse transcribed beforehand. Sequenced by immunoSEQ multiplex PCR; TCRdb stores in-frame clones only, minus some. The sample yields about 160,000 clones, almost 8% seen once. The antigens for these receptors are not known. General study findings and limits: A moderate, significant TCRB CDR3 shortening appeared in type 1 diabetes across four CD4+ subsets.

The sequencing input was central memory CD4+ T cells from blood. Source of these receptors: a man between 18 and 35 years old with type 1 diabetes.

The V call is TRBV13, the J call TRBJ2-3; possible D gene TRBD2, 5 bases. V lost 2 bases to trimming and J lost 4 bases, with 7 bases between them. Germline-derived CDR1 and CDR2 are PRHDT and FYEKMQ (reference sequence). The CDR3 extends over 13 amino acids. CDR3 sequence (DNA): TGTGCCAGCAGCTTACGGGGATCAGATACGCAGTATTTT. This sequence encodes CASSLRGSDTQYF.

This rearrangement joins TRBV7-2 to TRBJ1-5; D gene ambiguous. The germline V and J ends were trimmed by 2 bases and 4 bases, with 9 bases remaining between them. Germline V gene data show CDR1 as SGHTA and CDR2 as FQGNSA. This CDR3 has 14 residues. The CDR3 sequence is CASSLLRGNQPQHF. The CDR3 DNA reads TGTGCCAGCAGCTTATTACGGGGAAATCAGCCCCAGCATTTT.

Only a few counts were recorded for this clone. The J gene is TRBJ2-7, the V gene TRBV7-2; 11 bases are a match to TRBD2. The germline V gene encodes CDR1 SGHTA and CDR2 FQGNSA. The V segment lost 5 bases and the J segment 7 bases; nucleotides outside the gene matches: 4. The CDR3 is made up of 13 amino acids. The CDR3 protein is CASSPRLAGEQYF. CDR3 nucleotide sequence: TGTGCCAGCAGCCCGAGACTAGCGGGGGAGCAGTACTTC.